This T cell receptor beta chain was recorded in a study of T cell clonality in common variable immunodeficiency. Germline V gene sequence: CDR1 SGHVS, CDR2 FQNEAQ. This CDR3 contains 16 residues. With 5 bases clipped from V and 2 bases from J, the junction kept 9 bases outside the gene matches. Assay: immunoSEQ multiplex PCR; the TCRdb copy retains only in-frame clones and omits some. This sample carries about 47,000 clones, none of them present only once. This clone was observed many times. The CDR3 extends 3 residues past the end of the read, so its final part is completed from the germline J gene. This sequence joins TRBV7-8 and TRBJ1-5; 7 nucleotides match TRBD1. Sequenced: peripheral blood mononuclear cells. The TCR originated in a person aged 18-70 years in good health. CDR3 sequence: CASSPRGGGRNQPQHF. Incomplete CDR3 DNA: TGTGCCAGCAGCCCCCGTGGAGGGGGCCGCAATCAGCCC.